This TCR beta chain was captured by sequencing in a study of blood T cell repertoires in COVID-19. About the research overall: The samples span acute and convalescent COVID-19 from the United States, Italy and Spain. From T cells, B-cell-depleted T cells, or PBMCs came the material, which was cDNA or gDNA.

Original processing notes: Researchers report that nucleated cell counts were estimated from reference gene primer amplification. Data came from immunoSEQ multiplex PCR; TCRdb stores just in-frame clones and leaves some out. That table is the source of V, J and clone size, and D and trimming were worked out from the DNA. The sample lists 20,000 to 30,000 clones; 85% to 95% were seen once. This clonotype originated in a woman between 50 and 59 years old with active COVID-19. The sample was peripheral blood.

CDR3 protein: CASSLGSGTGLTGANVLTF. In DNA, the CDR3 is TGTGCCAGCAGCTTGGGCTCCGGGACAGGGTTGACGGGGGCCAACGTCCTGACTTTC. This chain uses TRBV5-4 with TRBJ2-6; 9 bases align to TRBD1. J gave up 4 bases and V 0 bases, and 11 bases lay outside the gene matches. The CDR3 extends over 19 amino acids. Germline CDR1 SGHNT, CDR2 YYREEE (reference sequence).